This is a list of T cell receptor beta chains from one sample in a study of blood T cell repertoires in COVID-19. Data came from immunoSEQ multiplex PCR; TCRdb stores just in-frame clones and leaves some out. Among about 320,000 clones listed, around nine tenths were seen once. The sample comprised PBMCs or T cells enriched from blood (not recorded which). These receptors came from a woman under 40 who had recovered from COVID-19. The CDR3 runs from the conserved cysteine through the conserved F or W. A D gene is named only where the DNA matches it firmly. Clone size is not always given. Where it is, it says once, few, many or a class for expanded clones.

J: TRBJ1-5
V: TRBV11-3
D: -
size: few
length: 16
CDR3: CATPKYVGVRNQPQHF
DNA: TGTGCCACCCCTAAATACGTCGGTGTGCGCAATCAGCCCCAGCATTTT

J: TRBJ1-1
V: TRBV30
D: TRBD1
size: -
length: 16
CDR3: CAWSVSRTGRVTEAFF
DNA: TGTGCCTGGAGTGTCTCTCGGACAGGGAGGGTCACTGAAGCTTTCTTT

J: TRBJ1-2
V: TRBV11-2
D: TRBD1
size: -
length: 18
CDR3: CASSLAGQGLNSNYGYTF
DNA: TGTGCCAGCAGCTTAGCGGGACAGGGACTAAATTCGAACTATGGCTACACCTTC

J: TRBJ2-7
V: TRBV7-2
D: TRBD2
size: -
length: 14
CDR3: CASSPGLAFYEQYF
DNA: TGTGCCAGCAGCCCCGGACTAGCTTTTTACGAGCAGTACTTC

J: TRBJ1-1
V: TRBV6-5
D: TRBD1
size: few
length: 13
CDR3: CASSPQGGTEAFF
DNA: TGTGCCAGCAGTCCTCAGGGGGGCACTGAAGCTTTCTTT

J: TRBJ2-2
V: TRBV19
D: -
size: -
length: 15
CDR3: CASSIRGSNTGELFF
DNA: TGTGCCAGTAGTATTAGGGGGTCTAACACCGGGGAGCTGTTTTTT

J: TRBJ2-2
V: TRBV5-1
D: TRBD1
size: -
length: 17
CDR3: CASSLPGTGGAGGELFF
DNA: TGCGCCAGCAGCCTACCCGGGACAGGGGGCGCGGGCGGGGAGCTGTTTTTT

J: TRBJ1-1
V: TRBV29-1
D: TRBD1
size: -
length: 14
CDR3: CSATGARINTEAFF
DNA: TGCAGCGCTACAGGGGCGCGGATAAACACTGAAGCTTTCTTT

J: TRBJ2-3
V: TRBV7-6
D: -
size: -
length: 12
CDR3: CASSLSTDTQYF
DNA: TGTGCCAGCAGCCTCAGCACAGATACGCAGTATTTT

J: TRBJ2-5
V: TRBV7-6
D: TRBD2
size: -
length: 13
CDR3: CASSLVGGETQYF
DNA: TGTGCCAGCAGCTTAGTGGGGGGGGAGACCCAGTACTTC

J: TRBJ1-1
V: TRBV19
D: -
size: -
length: 14
CDR3: CASSVDRGGTEAFF
DNA: TGTGCCAGTAGTGTCGACAGAGGGGGCACTGAAGCTTTCTTT

J: TRBJ1-1
V: TRBV3-1/TRBV3-2
D: -
size: -
length: 14
CDR3: CASTSAGWNTEAFF
DNA: TGTGCCAGCACGTCGGCGGGATGGAACACTGAAGCTTTCTTT

J: TRBJ1-6
V: TRBV19
D: -
size: few
length: 16
CDR3: CASSIGWSSYNSPLHF
DNA: TGTGCCAGTAGTATAGGGTGGAGCTCCTATAATTCACCCCTCCACTTT

J: TRBJ1-5
V: TRBV5-1
D: -
size: -
length: 14
CDR3: CAIKPQYSNQPQHF
DNA: TGCGCCATCAAGCCCCAATATAGCAATCAGCCCCAGCATTTT

J: TRBJ1-5
V: TRBV2
D: -
size: -
length: 14
CDR3: CASTPRAGVQPQHF
DNA: TGTGCCAGCACCCCGCGGGCAGGGGTTCAGCCCCAGCATTTT

J: TRBJ1-4
V: TRBV6-1
D: -
size: -
length: 16
CDR3: CASSDPGEGANEKLFF
DNA: TGTGCCAGCAGTGATCCAGGGGAAGGGGCTAATGAAAAACTGTTTTTT

J: TRBJ1-1
V: TRBV2
D: TRBD1
size: -
length: 14
CDR3: CASSVRDSYTEAFF
DNA: TGTGCCAGCAGTGTCCGGGACAGCTACACTGAAGCTTTCTTT

J: TRBJ1-5
V: TRBV5-8
D: -
size: -
length: 17
CDR3: CASSPNNPDSFYQPQHF
DNA: TGTGCCAGCAGCCCTAACAACCCGGACAGTTTTTATCAGCCCCAGCATTTT

J: TRBJ2-1
V: TRBV19
D: -
size: -
length: 14
CDR3: CASSMGGTYNEQFF
DNA: TGTGCCAGTAGTATGGGGGGGACATACAATGAGCAGTTCTTC

J: TRBJ2-3
V: TRBV27
D: TRBD1
size: -
length: 15
CDR3: CASSARDRETDTQYF
DNA: TGTGCCAGCAGTGCCCGGGACAGGGAAACAGATACGCAGTATTTT

J: TRBJ1-1
V: TRBV5-4
D: -
size: -
length: 19
CDR3: CASSQIAAGTRLMNTEAFF
DNA: TGTGCCAGCAGCCAGATTGCGGCCGGGACAAGGTTAATGAACACTGAAGCTTTCTTT

J: TRBJ1-1
V: TRBV7-2
D: -
size: -
length: 16
CDR3: CASSPGSGRVDTEAFF
DNA: TGTGCCAGCAGCCCCGGCAGCGGGAGGGTAGACACTGAAGCTTTCTTT

J: TRBJ2-3
V: TRBV19
D: -
size: once
length: 16
CDR3: CASRPLGASSTDTQYF
DNA: TGTGCCAGTAGACCGCTAGGAGCTTCAAGCACAGATACGCAGTATTTT

J: TRBJ1-3
V: TRBV4-2
D: -
size: -
length: 17
CDR3: CASSQGRDGYSGNTIYF
DNA: TGTGCCAGCAGCCAAGGGAGGGACGGCTACTCTGGAAACACCATATATTTT

J: TRBJ1-5
V: TRBV19
D: -
size: once
length: 17
CDR3: CASSSLGDGQYNQPQHF
DNA: TGTGCCAGTAGTAGTCTGGGGGACGGACAGTACAATCAGCCCCAGCATTTT

J: TRBJ1-3
V: TRBV19
D: TRBD1
size: -
length: 15
CDR3: CASSHTRQGGNTIYF
DNA: TGTGCCAGTAGTCACACGCGACAGGGCGGAAACACCATATATTTT